Each of the 22 T cell receptor beta chains below was sequenced from the same sample in a study of cytomegalovirus exposure and HLA in healthy donors. 60 Vbeta and 13 Jbeta primers were used in PCR. Clones were sequenced by immunoSEQ multiplex PCR, and TCRdb holds only the in-frame ones, with some missing. This sample has 120,000 to 150,000 clones, with 70% to 85% found just once. The sample taken for sequencing was PBMCs. These receptors were taken from a woman between 40 and 55 years old in good health and CMV-seronegative.

The chain has TRBV19 and TRBJ2-7; 9 positions agree with TRBD1. The germline V gene has CDR1 LNHDA and CDR2 SQIVND (reference sequence). The CDR3 loop spans 15 amino acids. After removal of 6 bases from V and 2 bases from J, the junction contained 8 bases not matched to a gene. The CDR3 reads CASRGRDREAYEQYF. Here the CDR3 DNA reads TGTGCCAGTAGAGGCCGGGACAGGGAAGCCTACGAGCAGTACTTC.

This chain connects TRBV5-5 to TRBJ2-3, with a weak D call TRBD1 (6 bases). The CDR3 is made up of 18 amino acids. V was trimmed by 4 bases and J by 1 base, leaving 22 bases between them. In germline, CDR1 is SGHKS, CDR2 YYEKEE (reference sequence). CDR3 nucleotides: TGTGCCAGCAGCCCATTTAGGGGGAGTGCACCGGGCACAGATACGCAGTATTTT. It encodes CASSPFRGSAPGTDTQYF.

The rearrangement links TRBV28 to TRBJ2-1; TRBD2 matches at 13 bases. Trimming at V came to 2 bases and at J to 10 bases, leaving 2 bases not matched to a gene. This CDR3 is 14 amino acids long. Looked up from germline, CDR1 is MDHEN and CDR2 is SYDVKM. CDR3 DNA: TGTGCCAGCAGTTTAAGACTAGCGGGAGGCGAGCAGTTCTTC. Translating gives CASSLRLAGGEQFF.

In this sample, this clone turned up once. V and J are TRBV27 and TRBJ2-5; TRBD1 might be the D (7 bases). CDR3 size: 15 residues. Germline CDR1 MNHEY, CDR2 SMNVEV (reference sequence). V lost 6 bases and J 2 bases, leaving 16 bases between the germline ends. CDR3 in amino acids: CASSRRRGQQETQYF. The CDR3, as DNA: TGTGCCAGCAGCCGACGGAGGGGGCAACAAGAGACCCAGTACTTC.

V gene TRBV4-1 combines with J gene TRBJ2-6; 7 bases align to TRBD1. CDR3 length equals 17 residues. Germline assignment: CDR1 MGHRA and CDR2 YSYEKL. V lost 0 bases to trimming and J lost 0 bases; unmatched junction nucleotides: 2. CDR3 sequence (DNA): TGCGCCAGCAGCCAAGACAGGGGGACCTCTGGGGCCAACGTCCTGACTTTC. Residues: CASSQDRGTSGANVLTF.

The rearrangement links TRBV6-5 to TRBJ2-7; D ambiguous. Trimming removed 5 bases from V and 0 bases from J, with 8 bases in between. Germline assignment: CDR1 MNHEY and CDR2 SVGAGI. The length of the CDR3 is 13 residues. This chain's CDR3 is CASSESGSYEQYF. The DNA of the CDR3 is TGTGCCAGCAGTGAGTCGGGCTCCTACGAGCAGTACTTC.

The chain carries TRBV30 and TRBJ2-2; tentatively, D is TRBD2 (5 bases). CDR1 and CDR2 (germline): GTSNPN, SVGIG (reference sequence). The V and J ends lost 2 bases and 0 bases respectively, with 10 bases between them. This CDR3 spans 15 amino acids. The CDR3 DNA follows: TGTGCCTGGAGTAACGGAGGAGCGAACACCGGGGAGCTGTTTTTT. Translation: CAWSNGGANTGELFF.

CDR3 nucleotide sequence: TGTGCCTGGAGTACAGCCGGGACAGCGGGCTACACCTTC. This translates into CAWSTAGTAGYTF. This chain links TRBV30 with TRBJ1-2; 7 bases are a match to TRBD1. Germline V gene sequence: CDR1 GTSNPN, CDR2 SVGIG (reference sequence). With V trimmed by 2 bases and J by 8 bases, 8 bases remained unmatched. This CDR3 has 13 residues. The variable domain in full, with the rest retrieved from reference TRBV30 and TRBJ1-2, is SQTIHQWPATLVQPVGSPLSLECTVEGTSNPNLYWYRQAAGRGLQLLFYSVGIGQISSEVPQNLSASRPQDRQFILSSKKLLLSDSGFYLCAWSTAGTAGYTFGSGTRLTVV.

The J gene is TRBJ1-2, the V gene TRBV5-4; no reliable D call. The germline V and J ends were trimmed by 0 bases and 7 bases, with 16 bases remaining between them. CDR1 is SGHNT and CDR2 is YYREEE in the germline V gene (reference sequence). This CDR3 is 15 amino acids long. The CDR3, as DNA: TGTGCCAGCAGCTTGGATCCAGGAAATGTCGGTGGCTACACCTTC. As protein: CASSLDPGNVGGYTF. Based on the CDR3 plus reference TRBV5-4 and TRBJ1-2, the full variable domain is ETGVTQSPTHLIKTRGQQVTLRCSSQSGHNTVSWYQQALGQGPQFIFQYYREEENGRGNFPPRFSGLQFPNYSSELNVNALELDDSALYLCASSLDPGNVGGYTFGSGTRLTVV.

The chain joins TRBV21-1 to TRBJ2-3; the table calls TRBD2, which could not be checked here. TRBV21-1 is a documented pseudogene. The CDR3 covers 19 residues. In DNA form, the CDR3 reads TGTGCCAGCAGCAAAGAAGCCCTAGGACTAGCGGGAGGAGCAGATACGCAGTATTTT. The encoded protein is CASSKEALGLAGGADTQYF.

This chain connects TRBV5-4 to TRBJ2-7; 11 bases agree with TRBD2. V lost 4 bases and J lost 6; bases outside the gene matches: 12. This CDR3 contains 16 residues. Germline V CDR1 and CDR2: SGHNT, YYREEE (reference sequence). The CDR3 DNA follows: TGTGCCAGCAGCCTCCCACCTCTAGCGGGAGGACGCGAGCAGTACTTC. It codes for CASSLPPLAGGREQYF.

V is TRBV9 and J is TRBJ1-4; D call uncertain. The V and J ends lost 6 bases and 5 bases respectively, with 11 bases between them. Germline assignment: CDR1 SGDLS and CDR2 YYNGEE. This CDR3 has 13 amino acids. The CDR3 sequence: CASTRTGNEKLFF. The CDR3, as DNA: TGTGCCAGCACACGGACGGGGAATGAAAAACTGTTTTTT.

The chain couples TRBV27 to TRBJ1-6; D ambiguous. CDR3 length: 18 amino acids. V lost 3 bases and J 0 bases, leaving 15 bases between the germline ends. Germline V gene data show CDR1 as MNHEY and CDR2 as SMNVEV (reference sequence). This chain's CDR3 is CASSFTQRRSSYNSPLHF. DNA of the CDR3: TGTGCCAGCAGTTTCACCCAGCGACGGAGCTCCTATAATTCACCCCTCCACTTT.

Written as DNA, the CDR3 is TGTGCCAGCAGCTTGGGCGGACAGTTCGAAACTGAAGCTTTCTTT. Protein sequence: CASSLGGQFETEAFF. The J gene is TRBJ1-1, the V gene TRBV5-4; D perhaps matches TRBD1 (6 bases). Germline lookup yields CDR1 SGHNT and CDR2 YYREEE (reference sequence). The CDR3 contains 15 residues. V lost 0 bases, J lost 5 bases, and 14 bases lay in between.

V gene TRBV6-6 combines with J gene TRBJ1-1; TRBD1 agrees at 9 bases. The CDR3 contains 13 residues. With V trimmed by 5 bases and J by 4 bases, 2 bases remained unmatched. Germline CDR1 MNHNY, CDR2 SVGAGI (reference sequence). The CDR3, as DNA: TGTGCCAGCAGTGGGACAGGGTCCACTGAAGCTTTCTTT. Translation gives CASSGTGSTEAFF.

The rearrangement links TRBV28 to TRBJ2-7; TRBD1 aligns across 7 bases. V was clipped by 3 bases and J by 3 bases; unmatched bases: 5. Germline CDR1 and CDR2: MDHEN and SYDVKM. This CDR3 has 14 residues. In DNA form, the CDR3 reads TGTGCCAGCAGTTTCGACAGGGCGGTCTACGAGCAGTACTTC. As protein: CASSFDRAVYEQYF.

V is TRBV5-1 and J is TRBJ1-3; D is undetermined. The germline V and J ends were trimmed by 0 bases and 7 bases, with 11 bases remaining between them. Looked up from germline, CDR1 is SGHRS and CDR2 is YFSETQ. The CDR3 covers 14 residues. The CDR3 DNA reads as TGCGCCAGCAGCTTGGAATACAGCAGCAACACCATATATTTT. It specifies CASSLEYSSNTIYF.

The chain couples TRBV28 to TRBJ2-3, with 7 bases lining up with TRBD1. This CDR3 has 16 residues. The J segment lost 2 bases and the V segment lost 5 bases, leaving 10 bases of the junction unmatched. Germline lookup yields CDR1 MDHEN and CDR2 SYDVKM. Written as DNA, the CDR3 is TGTGCCAGCAGTGGGGACAGCGAAGTTTTCACAGATACGCAGTATTTT. Translated: CASSGDSEVFTDTQYF.

The chain couples TRBV30 to TRBJ1-1; tentative D call: TRBD1 (5 bases). The V end was cut by 4 bases, the J end by 0 bases, with 15 bases between. The CDR3 consists of 15 residues. The germline gives CDR1 GTSNPN, CDR2 SVGIG (reference sequence). The CDR3 loop reads CAWTEGLGMNTEAFF. The DNA of the CDR3 is TGTGCCTGGACGGAGGGGCTGGGCATGAACACTGAAGCTTTCTTT.

The chain joins TRBV28 to TRBJ2-5, with 7 bases aligning to TRBD1. Germline lookup yields CDR1 MDHEN and CDR2 SYDVKM. V was clipped by 4 bases and J by 4 bases; unmatched bases: 18. CDR3 size: 18 residues. For the CDR3, the DNA is TGTGCCAGCAGTTACCTGACAGGGTCGGGAAGAGGGTTAGAGACCCAGTACTTC. Its protein product is CASSYLTGSGRGLETQYF.

The chain uses TRBV5-6 and TRBJ2-1, with 8 bases matching TRBD1. The CDR3 loop spans 15 amino acids. After removal of 0 bases from V and 3 bases from J, the junction contained 2 bases not matched to a gene. Germline V gene lookup returns CDR1 SGHDT and CDR2 YYEEEE. CDR3 in amino acids: CASSLGTGGYNEQFF. The CDR3 DNA is TGTGCCAGCAGCTTGGGTACAGGGGGCTACAATGAGCAGTTCTTC.

This clone was counted once. The rearrangement links TRBV18 to TRBJ2-1; 9 bases fit TRBD2. The V gene end was trimmed by 1 base and the J gene end by 6 bases; junction bases not matched to a gene: 7. The CDR3 length is 16 residues. Germline V lookup: CDR1 KGHSH, CDR2 LQKENI. DNA of the CDR3: TGTGCCAGCTCACCACATTTGACTAGCGGACTCAATGAGCAGTTCTTC. Protein product: CASSPHLTSGLNEQFF.